These 32 T cell receptor beta chains came from one sample sequenced in a study of shared T cell receptors in the human thymus. TCRdb's table, derived via immunoSEQ multiplex PCR, lists solely in-frame clones and lacks some. The data hold about 380,000 clones, with 95% observed a single time. Sequencing was carried out using thymocytes. The receptors here all came from a human donor.

This clone was seen once. The rearrangement links TRBV5-1 to TRBJ2-7; 10 bases line up with TRBD1. The CDR3 consists of 15 residues. J was trimmed by 2 bases and V by 0 bases; bases with no gene match: 2. The germline CDR1 and CDR2 sequences are SGHRS and YFSETQ. This chain's CDR3 is CASSLGTGGTYEQYF. The CDR3 DNA follows: TGCGCCAGCAGCTTGGGGACAGGGGGAACCTACGAGCAGTACTTC.

The CDR3 DNA reads as TGTGCCAGCTTGGGGGTCTATGGCTACACCTTC. It specifies CASLGVYGYTF. This rearrangement joins TRBV27 to TRBJ1-2; D is possibly TRBD1 (5 bases). V gave up 8 bases and J gave up 4 bases, with 8 bases separating them. Germline V gene data show CDR1 as MNHEY and CDR2 as SMNVEV (reference sequence). The CDR3 spans 11 residues.

This chain joins TRBV18 and TRBJ2-5, with D possibly matching TRBD2 (5 bases). The CDR3 runs to 15 residues. Trimming stripped 2 bases from V and 4 bases from J, with 14 bases between. Germline V gene lookup returns CDR1 KGHSH and CDR2 LQKENI. CDR3 coding DNA: TGTGCCAGCTCACCAGGTGGCCGGAGGCGAGAGACCCAGTACTTC. Translated: CASSPGGRRRETQYF. Looking up the rest from reference TRBV18 and TRBJ2-5 gives the full variable domain: NAGVMQNPRHLVRRRGQEARLRCSPMKGHSHVYWYRQLPEEGLKFMVYLQKENIIDESGMPKERFSAEFPKEGPSILRIQQVVRGDSAAYFCASSPGGRRRETQYFGPGTRLLVL.

The count of this clone is one. The chain joins TRBV19 to TRBJ2-5; 10 bases line up with TRBD2. This CDR3 is built from 17 residues. V lost 5 bases to trimming and J lost 3 bases; unmatched junction nucleotides: 12. CDR1 and CDR2 from the germline V gene are LNHDA and SQIVND (reference sequence). The CDR3 region is CASSYRGGTSAEETQYF. Here the CDR3 DNA reads TGTGCCAGTAGTTACAGGGGCGGGACTAGCGCCGAAGAGACCCAGTACTTC.

The chain uses TRBV10-3 and TRBJ2-7; D is unresolved. This CDR3 contains 11 residues. V lost 5 bases and J 3 bases, leaving 5 bases between the germline ends. The germline V gene encodes CDR1 ENHRY and CDR2 SYGVKD. The CDR3 region is CAISSLYEQYF. The CDR3 nucleotides read TGTGCCATCAGTTCTCTCTACGAGCAGTACTTC.

The chain uses TRBV19 and TRBJ1-4; D gene ambiguous. V was clipped by 4 bases and J by 5 bases, with 14 bases between them. The CDR3 is made up of 15 amino acids. Germline V gene data show CDR1 as LNHDA and CDR2 as SQIVND (reference sequence). The CDR3 protein is CASSTPGVRNEKLFF. CDR3 bases: TGTGCCAGTAGTACGCCGGGAGTCCGAAATGAAAAACTGTTTTTT. Using reference TRBV19 and TRBJ1-4 for the parts outside the CDR3, the full variable domain is DGGITQSPKYLFRKEGQNVTLSCEQNLNHDAMYWYRQDPGQGLRLIYYSQIVNDFQKGDIAEGYSVSREKKESFPLTVTSAQKNPTAFYLCASSTPGVRNEKLFFGSGTQLSVL.

This rearrangement joins TRBV4-2 to TRBJ2-7; TRBD2 might be the D (7 bases). This CDR3 region has 15 residues. V was clipped by 1 base and J by 3 bases, with 13 bases between them. CDR1 and CDR2 (germline): LGHNA, YNFKEQ. CDR3 nucleotide sequence: TGTGCCAGCAGCCAAGGGGGGGGCCCGCGCTACGAGCAGTACTTC. Encoded protein: CASSQGGGPRYEQYF.

The rearrangement joins TRBV7-9 to TRBJ2-1; D is possibly TRBD1 (7 bases). V shed 4 bases and J shed 4 bases, with 14 bases lying between them. The CDR3 extends over 15 amino acids. Per the germline V gene, CDR1 is SEHNR and CDR2 is FQNEAQ (reference sequence). The CDR3 region has the DNA TGTGCCAGCAGCTCCCAGGGGGGCGGTTACAATGAGCAGTTCTTC. Its translation is CASSSQGGGYNEQFF.

This rearrangement joins TRBV4-3 to TRBJ2-7; TRBD2 might be the D (6 bases). Germline values: CDR1 LGHNA, CDR2 YSLEER. The CDR3 sequence is 9 residues long. The DNA of the CDR3 is TGCGTCTGGAGGGGCGAGCAGTACTTC. It encodes CVWRGEQYF.

V gene TRBV7-9 combines with J gene TRBJ2-7; D remains unclear. This CDR3 is built from 12 residues. With 5 bases removed from V and 3 bases from J, the gap between germline ends came to 8 bases. Germline loops: CDR1 SEHNR, CDR2 FQNEAQ (reference sequence). CDR3 protein: CASSEKYYEQYF. CDR3 in DNA: TGTGCCAGCAGCGAAAAGTACTACGAGCAGTACTTC.

This chain connects TRBV15 to TRBJ2-7, with 13 bases identical to TRBD2. Germline loops: CDR1 LNHNV, CDR2 YYDKDF (reference sequence). The CDR3 length is 19 residues. V lost 1 base and J lost 9; bases outside the gene matches: 18. The CDR3 DNA is TGTGCCACCAGCAGAGTGTGGACTAGCGGGAGAACCTTCCTACGAGGGCAGTACTTC. Its translation: CATSRVWTSGRTFLRGQYF.

The rearrangement links TRBV5-4 to TRBJ2-6, with D uncertain. CDR3 size: 15 residues. Germline CDR1 SGHNT, CDR2 YYREEE (reference sequence). Trimming took 0 bases from V and 2 from J, leaving 6 bases between them. CDR3: CASSLVGTGANVLTF. DNA of the CDR3: TGTGCCAGCAGCTTGGTGGGTACTGGGGCCAACGTCCTGACTTTC.

J is TRBJ2-5 and V is TRBV28; TRBD2 aligns across 10 bases. Germline CDR1 and CDR2: MDHEN and SYDVKM. The CDR3 totals 15 residues. The J segment lost 4 bases and the V segment lost 2 bases, leaving 4 bases of the junction unmatched. The CDR3 sequence: CASSLASGSLETQYF. The CDR3 DNA reads TGTGCCAGCAGTTTAGCTAGCGGGAGTCTAGAGACCCAGTACTTC.

This clone is a singleton in its sample. The chain recombines TRBV4-1 with TRBJ2-3, with 7 bases matching TRBD1. CDR1 is MGHRA, CDR2 YSYEKL, per germline. The junction had 7 bases not matched to a gene; V was cut back by 4 bases and J by 0 bases. The CDR3 extends over 16 amino acids. CDR3 protein: CASSLRQGMSTDTQYF. The CDR3 DNA reads as TGCGCCAGCAGCCTCCGACAGGGAATGAGCACAGATACGCAGTATTTT.

The V and J genes are TRBV28 and TRBJ2-7; D gene uncertain. Germline CDR1 MDHEN, CDR2 SYDVKM. V was cut by 2 bases and J by 2 bases, with 10 bases left in between. The CDR3 has 14 residues. CDR3 DNA sequence: TGTGCCAGCAGTTTAGGAGCATCGGCCTACGAGCAGTACTTC. Encoded protein: CASSLGASAYEQYF.

The chain couples TRBV30 to TRBJ2-7; D uncertain. The V end was cut by 1 base, the J end by 4 bases, with 11 bases between. This CDR3 is 13 amino acids long. The germline V gene encodes CDR1 GTSNPN and CDR2 SVGIG (reference sequence). For the CDR3, the DNA is TGTGCCTGGAGTGCGTTCGCACCGTACGAGCAGTACTTC. It yields the protein CAWSAFAPYEQYF.

The rearrangement uses TRBV27 and TRBJ2-7; TRBD1 is a possible D gene (6 bases). V was shortened by 6 bases and J by 9 bases, with 24 bases between the two germline ends. The germline CDR1 and CDR2 sequences are MNHEY and SMNVEV (reference sequence). This CDR3 is 15 amino acids long. CDR3 bases: TGTGCCAGCAGCTTAAGCCCCGGGGCCCTGGGGGCGCAGTACTTC. Translating gives CASSLSPGALGAQYF.

The rearrangement joins TRBV27 to TRBJ2-2; 7 nucleotides agree with TRBD2. CDR1 and CDR2 from the germline V gene are MNHEY and SMNVEV (reference sequence). The V gene end was trimmed by 8 bases and the J gene end by 3 bases; junction bases not matched to a gene: 9. This CDR3 has 15 amino acids. The CDR3 DNA is TGTGCCAGCCTACTTGGGGGAGGGGACACCGGGGAGCTGTTTTTT. Its translation is CASLLGGGDTGELFF.

This clone was picked up one time. The chain is built from TRBV28 and TRBJ2-2; D assignment may be TRBD1 or TRBD2 (5 bases each). Germline values: CDR1 MDHEN, CDR2 SYDVKM. The CDR3 covers 16 residues. V was shortened by 6 bases and J by 8 bases, with 22 bases between the two germline ends. Here the CDR3 DNA reads TGTGCCAGCAGACCGGGACCAGCGGCCCTATGGGGGGAGCTGTTTTTT. It specifies CASRPGPAALWGELFF.

The rearrangement joins TRBV5-6 to TRBJ2-3; a possible D gene is TRBD2 (6 bases). The V end lost 4 bases, the J end lost 6 bases, and 18 bases lay between the germline ends. Germline V CDR1 and CDR2: SGHDT, YYEEEE. CDR3 size: 15 residues. The CDR3 DNA reads as TGTGCCAGCAGCAAAACACGGGGGAGCCAGGATACGCAGTATTTT. Its protein product is CASSKTRGSQDTQYF.

This sequence joins TRBV11-3 and TRBJ1-4; 7 bases map to TRBD1. The germline gives CDR1 SGHNT, CDR2 YENEEA. The V segment lost 8 bases and the J segment 7 bases; nucleotides outside the gene matches: 4. This CDR3 is built from 12 residues. CDR3 in DNA: TGTGCCAGCCCAGGGGGTCTTGAAAAACTGTTTTTT. It specifies CASPGGLEKLFF.

The chain links TRBV7-2 to TRBJ2-3; TRBD2 matches 10 bases. The J segment lost 2 bases and the V segment lost 0 bases, leaving 8 bases of the junction unmatched. CDR1 is SGHTA, CDR2 FQGNSA, per germline. This CDR3 has 18 amino acids. The CDR3 spells CASSLAALAGVHTDTQYF. The CDR3 DNA is TGTGCCAGCAGCTTAGCAGCTCTAGCGGGGGTTCACACAGATACGCAGTATTTT.

This chain uses TRBV2 with TRBJ2-1, with 8 bases identical to TRBD2. Germline CDR1 SNHLY, CDR2 FYNNEI. V lost 7 bases, J lost 9 bases, and 14 bases stayed unmatched. CDR3 size: 15 residues. The CDR3 loop is CASTFGLAGFSEQFF. In nucleotides, the CDR3 is TGTGCCAGCACCTTCGGGTTAGCGGGGTTCAGTGAGCAGTTCTTC. Drawing the rest from reference TRBV2 and TRBJ2-1, the complete variable domain is EPEVTQTPSHQVTQMGQEVILRCVPISNHLYFYWYRQILGQKVEFLVSFYNNEISEKSEIFDDQFSVERPDGSNFTLKIRSTKLEDSAMYFCASTFGLAGFSEQFFGPGTRLTVL.

The chain recombines TRBV13 with TRBJ1-2; D is undetermined. V was cut by 5 bases and J by 5 bases, with 6 bases left in between. Germline CDR1 is PRHDT and CDR2 is FYEKMQ (reference sequence). CDR3 length: 11 amino acids. The CDR3 loop reads CASSANYGYTF. The CDR3 DNA is TGTGCCAGCAGCGCCAATTATGGCTACACCTTC.

V usage is TRBV5-1 and J usage is TRBJ2-2; 8 bases fit TRBD2. The CDR3 is 15 residues long. The V and J ends lost 5 bases and 3 bases, in that order; junction bases with no gene match: 6. Germline V gene lookup returns CDR1 SGHRS and CDR2 YFSETQ. The CDR3 coding sequence is TGCGCCAGCAGTTTTGGACTAGCCGACACCGGGGAGCTGTTTTTT. It translates to CASSFGLADTGELFF.

This clone was observed a single time. This sequence joins TRBV28 and TRBJ2-7; D is ambiguous. The CDR3 has 18 residues. Germline V gives CDR1 MDHEN, CDR2 SYDVKM. The V end was cut by 2 bases, the J end by 2 bases, with 22 bases between. CDR3 DNA: TGTGCCAGCAGTTTAGCCCAAAACGGACGGTGGATAACCTACGAGCAGTACTTC. As protein: CASSLAQNGRWITYEQYF.

The chain recombines TRBV28 with TRBJ2-5; 7 nucleotides match TRBD2. The CDR3 is made up of 16 amino acids. Per the germline V gene, CDR1 is MDHEN and CDR2 is SYDVKM. The V gene end was trimmed by 6 bases and the J gene end by 2 bases; junction bases not matched to a gene: 12. The CDR3 loop reads CASSINPSGAQETQYF. The CDR3 DNA is TGTGCCAGCAGCATTAACCCCAGCGGGGCACAAGAGACCCAGTACTTC.

The chain couples TRBV27 to TRBJ2-7; TRBD1 aligns across 12 bases. CDR1 is MNHEY, CDR2 SMNVEV, per germline (reference sequence). After removal of 5 bases from V and 7 bases from J, the junction contained 12 bases not matched to a gene. The CDR3 length is 16 residues. CDR3 sequence reads: CASSTNLRDRGREQYF. CDR3 bases: TGTGCCAGCAGTACTAACCTCCGGGACAGGGGGCGGGAGCAGTACTTC.

The CDR3 nucleotides are TGTGCCAGCGAAACGCAGGGGGGAGAGACCCAGTACTTC. Its translation is CASETQGGETQYF. The chain has TRBV27 and TRBJ2-5, with a weak D call TRBD1 (7 bases). This CDR3 contains 13 residues. Germline values: CDR1 MNHEY, CDR2 SMNVEV (reference sequence). The germline V and J ends were trimmed by 8 bases and 4 bases, with 14 bases remaining between them.

The chain recombines TRBV19 with TRBJ2-7; no reliable D call. The V end lost 5 bases, the J end lost 0 bases, and 26 bases lay between the germline ends. This CDR3 is built from 19 residues. Germline-derived CDR1 and CDR2 are LNHDA and SQIVND (reference sequence). CDR3 loop: CASSHRFCDQVPSSYEQYF. CDR3 nucleotide sequence: TGTGCCAGTAGTCATCGGTTTTGTGACCAAGTTCCGAGCTCCTACGAGCAGTACTTC.

CDR3 bases: TGTGCCAGTAGTTTGCGGACTAGTGCAGATACGCAGTATTTT. This codes for CASSLRTSADTQYF. The V gene is TRBV19, the J gene TRBJ2-3; TRBD2 aligns across 7 bases. There are 14 residues in the CDR3. Germline V lookup: CDR1 LNHDA, CDR2 SQIVND (reference sequence). V shed 5 bases, J shed 4 bases, and the junction held 6 bases outside the gene matches.

This chain connects TRBV18 to TRBJ1-5; 8 bases are shared with TRBD1. V shed 4 bases and J 10 bases; nucleotides not matched to a gene: 6. CDR3 size: 13 residues. Germline V CDR1 and CDR2: KGHSH, LQKENI. Written as DNA, the CDR3 is TGTGCCAGCTCACTTAACAGGGGGTATCCCCAGCATTTT. Amino acid sequence: CASSLNRGYPQHF.